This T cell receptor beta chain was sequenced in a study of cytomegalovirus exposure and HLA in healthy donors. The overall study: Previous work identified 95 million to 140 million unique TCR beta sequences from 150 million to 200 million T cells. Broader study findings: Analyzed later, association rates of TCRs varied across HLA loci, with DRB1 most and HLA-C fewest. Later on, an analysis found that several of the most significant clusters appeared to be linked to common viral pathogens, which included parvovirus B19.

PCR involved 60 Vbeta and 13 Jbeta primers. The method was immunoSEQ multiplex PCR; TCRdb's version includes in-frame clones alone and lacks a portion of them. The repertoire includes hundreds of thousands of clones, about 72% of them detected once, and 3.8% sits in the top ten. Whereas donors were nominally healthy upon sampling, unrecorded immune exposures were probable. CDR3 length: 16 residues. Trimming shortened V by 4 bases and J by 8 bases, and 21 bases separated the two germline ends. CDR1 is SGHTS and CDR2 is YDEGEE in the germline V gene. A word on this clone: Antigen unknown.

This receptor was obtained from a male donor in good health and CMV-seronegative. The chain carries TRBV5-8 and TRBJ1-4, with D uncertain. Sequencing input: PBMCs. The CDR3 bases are TGTGCCAGCAGCGATGGTTCCTCCCAACGCGGGGAAAAACTGTTTTTT. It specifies CASSDGSSQRGEKLFF.